This T cell receptor beta chain was documented in a study of CD8+CD57+ T cells in acquired aplastic anemia (dated by TCRdb to between 2018 and 2020). Background on the whole study: On average, sorted CD4+ and CD8+ cells yielded around 3.4 ug of extracted DNA, with a range of about 0.17 to 27.4 ug. CD8+CD57+ expansion was defined as frequency above the mean frequency observed in healthy subjects. What the authors observed across the whole study: Twenty-nine CD8+ CDR3 sequences were found in both patients and controls but appeared to be highly expressed in patients and within the immunodominant clones of the patients. No significant difference in CD8+ Simpson's diversity was found between patients and healthy controls (P=0.060).

The trim is 4 bases for V and 1 base for J, with a gap of 8 bases between the germline ends. From its cysteine to its phenylalanine, the CDR3 spans 12 amino acids. Just CDR3 DNA is preserved here, 36 bases in frame from base 1. From a lookup of the germline V gene, CDR1 and CDR2 are SQVTM and ANQGSEA. Genomic DNA was used as template for profiling of TCR beta VDJ combinations and CDR3 sequences. An Illumina HiSeq 2000 was the platform used for TCR repertoire sequencing. On the authors' methods: Repertoire assessment relied on Simpson's diversity index, CDR3 size and DJ length profiles, and TRBV/TRBJ rearrangement plots. The most abundant DNA sequence in the deep sequencing data was defined as the immunodominant clone. CDR3 amino acid sequences were screened for sharing across subjects and compared with published repertoires and the VDJdb database. Using fastp trimming at Q25 and MiXCR clonotype assembly, TCRdb reanalyzed the public sequencing data and kept in-frame beta chains. Every distinct CDR3 protein forms one entry, paired with its most common genes and DNA. These V and J calls derive from TCRdb rather than the authors' analysis. In this sample the table shows about 290,000 distinct CDR3 sequences, 50% to 65% of which occur a single time. 1% to 1.5% of the sample goes to the ten largest clones.

This clonotype was seen only once. Its recognized antigen is unknown. Within one base of it there is no much larger clone, and no base qualities were kept. One read alone is weak evidence. The patients picked for sequencing were ones in whom flow cytometry had shown an expansion of CD8+CD57+ cells. Every patient had severe acquired aplastic anemia, diagnosed using the International Study of Aplastic Anemia and Agranulocytosis and Camitta criteria. No therapy had been received by the patients at the time of blood sampling. TCR repertoires of sorted CD4+ and CD8+ blood T cells from severe aplastic anemia patients and healthy subjects were deep-sequenced in the study. Patients were enrolled in the USA under clinicaltrials.gov protocols 00001620, 01623167, 00001397, 00071045, 00081523 and 00961064. Ficoll-Paque density gradient centrifugation was used to isolate peripheral blood mononuclear cells. Before DNA extraction, CD4+ and CD8+ T cells were sorted by FACS or by magnetic beads.

The source is a human donor with aplastic anemia. Recombination joined TRBV29-1 with TRBJ2-7; too little of a D gene remains to name it. The specimen sequenced was sorted CD4+, CD8+, or CD8+CD57+ T cells (not recorded which) from PBMCs. The sequenced DNA: TGCAGCGTTGTTGGGTTTTCCTACGAGCAGTACTTC. Its protein is CSVVGFSYEQYF.